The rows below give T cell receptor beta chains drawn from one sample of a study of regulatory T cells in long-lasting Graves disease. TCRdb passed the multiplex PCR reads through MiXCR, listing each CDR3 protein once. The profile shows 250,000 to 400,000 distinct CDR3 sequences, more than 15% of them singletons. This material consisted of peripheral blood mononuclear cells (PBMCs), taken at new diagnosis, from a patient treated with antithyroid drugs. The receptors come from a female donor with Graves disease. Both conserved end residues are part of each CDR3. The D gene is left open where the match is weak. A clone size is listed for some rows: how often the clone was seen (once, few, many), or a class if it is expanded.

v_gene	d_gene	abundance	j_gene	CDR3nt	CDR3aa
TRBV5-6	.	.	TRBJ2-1	TGTGCCAGCAGCTTGGCCCCGGCCTTCAATGAGCAGTTCTTC	CASSLAPAFNEQFF
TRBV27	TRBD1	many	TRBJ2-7	TGTGCCAGCAGTTTATCCCCGGACAGGGTTATCGACGAGCAGTACTTC	CASSLSPDRVIDEQYF
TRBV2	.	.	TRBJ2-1	TGTGCCAGCAGTCGGCAGGTCAATGAGCAGTTCTTC	CASSRQVNEQFF
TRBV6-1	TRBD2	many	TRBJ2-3	TGTGCCAGCATTCGTGGCGGGAGGGGCGCAGATACGCAGTATTTT	CASIRGGRGADTQYF
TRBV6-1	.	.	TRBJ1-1	TGTGCCAGCATCGTGTCCATCATGTGGACTGAAGCTTTCTTT	CASIVSIMWTEAFF
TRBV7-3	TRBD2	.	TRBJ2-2	TGTGCCAGCAGCTCGAGACAAGCGGGAGATGGCGCCGGGGAGCTGTTTTTT	CASSSRQAGDGAGELFF
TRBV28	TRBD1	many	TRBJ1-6	TGTGCCAGCAGTTTACCCCCTCCGGGACAGGGCCCGTCCCTCCACTTT	CASSLPPPGQGPSLHF
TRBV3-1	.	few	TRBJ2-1	TGTGCCAGCAGCCTTGGGTCTAGTCACAATGAGCAGTTCTTC	CASSLGSSHNEQFF
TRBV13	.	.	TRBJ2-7	TGTGCCAGCAGCTTAGGCCTTTCTACTTCCTACGAGCAGTACTTC	CASSLGLSTSYEQYF
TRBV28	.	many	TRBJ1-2	TGTGCCAGCAGTCAACGGGACATCTCCTTTCACTACACCTTC	CASSQRDISFHYTF
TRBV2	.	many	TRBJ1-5	TGTGCCAGCAGTCAGGACCAGGAGGGAGTTCAGCCCCAGCATTTT	CASSQDQEGVQPQHF
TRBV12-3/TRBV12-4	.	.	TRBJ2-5	TGTGCCAGCAGCTACCTTTCAGAGCTACAAGAGACCCAGTACTTC	CASSYLSELQETQYF
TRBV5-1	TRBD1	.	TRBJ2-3	TGCGCCAGCAGCTTGAGGGGGCGAGCTAGCACAGATACGCAGTATTTT	CASSLRGRASTDTQYF
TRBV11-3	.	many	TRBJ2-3	TGTGCCAGCAGCTTAGCCCAGAACACAGATACGCAGTATTTT	CASSLAQNTDTQYF
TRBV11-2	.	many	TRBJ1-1	TGTGCCAGCAGCTTAAAGGAGGGGAACACTGAAGCTTTCTTT	CASSLKEGNTEAFF
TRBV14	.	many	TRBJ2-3	TGTGCCAGCAGCCAGCGGCGAGGGGGAGTGGCAGATACGCAGTATTTT	CASSQRRGGVADTQYF